These 23 T cell receptor beta chains share one sample of origin, sequenced in a study of shared T cell receptors in the human thymus. Method: immunoSEQ multiplex PCR; TCRdb's copy keeps in-frame clones and lacks some. The sample yields roughly 660,000 clones, over 75% seen once. This sample was also put to use in a study of human thymus T cells.

The sample comprised thymocytes. Receptors were obtained from a boy younger than two with a congenital heart defect.

V is TRBV15 and J is TRBJ1-1; D not certain. This CDR3 region has 13 residues. V lost 0 bases, J lost 1 base, and 3 bases lay in between. Germline-derived CDR1 and CDR2 are LNHNV and YYDKDF (reference sequence). CDR3: CATSRDGNTEAFF. In nucleotides, the CDR3 is TGTGCCACCAGCAGAGACGGGAACACTGAAGCTTTCTTT. The full variable domain, its missing parts supplied by reference TRBV15 and TRBJ1-1, is DAMVIQNPRYQVTQFGKPVTLSCSQTLNHNVMYWYQQKSSQAPKLLFHYYDKDFNNEADTPDNFQSRRPNTSFCFLDIRSPGLGDTAMYLCATSRDGNTEAFFGQGTRLTVV.

The rearrangement uses TRBV7-6 and TRBJ2-5; D is unresolved. The tail of the sequence fits TRBJ2-7 better, so the J call may be wrong. This CDR3 contains 14 residues. Germline V gene sequence: CDR1 SGHVS, CDR2 FNYEAQ. The CDR3 loop is CASSLGPRGDEQYF. CDR3 nucleotide sequence: TGTGCCAGCAGCTTAGGGCCCCGCGGTGACGAGCAGTACTTC.

The chain employs TRBV15 and TRBJ2-7; the D is unclear. The CDR3 totals 14 residues. V lost 1 base and J lost 4, with 11 bases in between. From germline, CDR1 is LNHNV and CDR2 YYDKDF (reference sequence). In DNA form, the CDR3 reads TGTGCCACCAGCAGAGCGAACCCCCGGTACGAGCAGTACTTC. It specifies CATSRANPRYEQYF.

The chain uses TRBV5-4 and TRBJ1-1; 7 bases align to TRBD1. CDR3 size: 16 residues. Germline CDR1 is SGHNT and CDR2 is YYREEE (reference sequence). V shed 4 bases, J shed 7 bases, and the junction held 16 bases outside the gene matches. The CDR3 DNA sequence: TGTGCCAGCAGCCCTTCCCCCGGGACAGAATTAAATGAAGCTTTCTTT. Amino acid sequence: CASSPSPGTELNEAFF.

The chain carries TRBV6-6 and TRBJ1-2, with 7 bases fitting TRBD1. The CDR3 runs 13 residues. The V gene end was trimmed by 6 bases and the J gene end by 4 bases; junction bases not matched to a gene: 5. CDR1 and CDR2 (germline): MNHNY, SVGAGI (reference sequence). For the CDR3, the DNA is TGTGCCAGCAGCTTGGGACAGACCTATGGCTACACCTTC. Its protein product is CASSLGQTYGYTF.

This chain links TRBV27 with TRBJ2-4; 9 nucleotides align to TRBD2. The germline V gene encodes CDR1 MNHEY and CDR2 SMNVEV (reference sequence). The V and J ends lost 7 bases and 0 bases, in that order; junction bases with no gene match: 10. The CDR3 extends over 17 amino acids. The CDR3 sequence: CASIGASGVLAKNIQYF. The CDR3 DNA reads TGTGCCAGCATAGGGGCTAGCGGGGTCCTAGCCAAAAACATTCAGTACTTC.

The chain employs TRBV4-2 and TRBJ2-3; D perhaps matches TRBD2 (5 bases). Germline V CDR1 and CDR2: LGHNA, YNFKEQ. This CDR3 region has 17 residues. Trimming left V 0 bases short and J 3 bases short, with 16 bases between. Written as DNA, the CDR3 is TGTGCCAGCAGCCAAGATACAGCGGCCACACTGACAGATACGCAGTATTTT. Translation: CASSQDTAATLTDTQYF.

V is TRBV28 and J is TRBJ1-5, with a possible D match to TRBD1 (5 bases). V lost 11 bases to trimming and J lost 7 bases, with 15 bases between them. Germline values: CDR1 MDHEN, CDR2 SYDVKM. The CDR3 contains 12 residues. The CDR3 region is CAASGPRQPQHF. In DNA, the CDR3 is TGTGCCGCTTCAGGGCCTAGACAGCCCCAGCATTTT.

Points on this clone: The identical CDR3 is also encoded by other nucleotide sequences in the sample. The chain uses TRBV30 and TRBJ2-3; TRBD2 aligns across 12 bases. This CDR3 comprises 14 residues. Germline-derived CDR1 and CDR2 are GTSNPN and SVGIG (reference sequence). V dropped 3 bases and J dropped 3; count of bases not matched to a gene: 1. The CDR3 loop reads CAWRTSGSTDTQYF. In DNA form, the CDR3 reads TGTGCCTGGAGGACTAGCGGGAGTACAGATACGCAGTATTTT.

The rearrangement links TRBV29-1 to TRBJ2-7; D might be TRBD2 (5 bases). From germline, CDR1 is SQVTM and CDR2 ANQGSEA. V gave up 7 bases and J gave up 0 bases, with 19 bases separating them. CDR3 length: 15 residues. This chain's CDR3 is CSAHYHGNSSYEQYF. For the CDR3, the DNA is TGCAGCGCTCACTATCACGGGAATTCCTCCTACGAGCAGTACTTC.

A few counts support this clone. The J gene is TRBJ1-3, the V gene TRBV5-6, with D unresolved. This CDR3 is built from 14 residues. Trimming took 0 bases from V and 4 from J, leaving 8 bases between them. Germline CDR1 and CDR2: SGHDT and YYEEEE. CDR3 nucleotides: TGTGCCAGCAGCTTGGCCGGGAGGGGAAACACCATATATTTT. Encoded protein: CASSLAGRGNTIYF. Using reference TRBV5-6 and TRBJ1-3 for the parts outside the CDR3, the full variable domain is DAGVTQSPTHLIKTRGQQVTLRCSPKSGHDTVSWYQQALGQGPQFIFQYYEEEERQRGNFPDRFSGHQFPNYSSELNVNALLLGDSALYLCASSLAGRGNTIYFGEGSWLTVV.

This chain uses TRBV9 with TRBJ2-7; D gene ambiguous. Germline values: CDR1 SGDLS, CDR2 YYNGEE. Trimming left V 0 bases short and J 5 bases short, with 15 bases between. The CDR3 spans 15 residues. The DNA for the CDR3 is TGTGCCAGCAGCGTAGCCGAGTCCCCCTATAACGAGCAGTACTTC. Translated, it gives CASSVAESPYNEQYF. Using reference TRBV9 and TRBJ2-7 for the parts outside the CDR3, the full variable domain is DSGVTQTPKHLITATGQRVTLRCSPRSGDLSVYWYQQSLDQGLQFLIQYYNGEERAKGNILERFSAQQFPDLHSELNLSSLELGDSALYFCASSVAESPYNEQYFGPGTRLTVT.

V and J are TRBV7-6 and TRBJ2-1; D possibly corresponds to TRBD1 (6 bases). Trimming removed 5 bases from V and 8 bases from J, with 28 bases in between. This CDR3 has 18 residues. Germline CDR1 reads SGHVS; CDR2 reads FNYEAQ. The chain's CDR3 is CASSPADSYWGLADEQFF. The CDR3 nucleotides read TGTGCCAGCAGCCCAGCGGACAGCTATTGGGGCCTAGCAGATGAGCAGTTCTTC.

The chain uses TRBV28 and TRBJ1-1; 7 nucleotides line up with TRBD1. Germline V CDR1 and CDR2: MDHEN, SYDVKM. The CDR3 runs to 14 residues. V lost 8 bases and J lost 5; bases outside the gene matches: 11. The CDR3 is CASDRVLGWTEAFF. In DNA, the CDR3 is TGTGCCAGCGACAGGGTTTTAGGTTGGACTGAAGCTTTCTTT.

The chain couples TRBV2 to TRBJ2-3; 14 bases agree with TRBD2. The CDR3 extends over 17 amino acids. CDR1 and CDR2 (germline): SNHLY, FYNNEI. V was pared by 6 bases and J by 5 bases, with 10 bases of the junction left unmatched. CDR3 protein: CASRVTSGRGNEDTQYF. The CDR3 nucleotides read TGTGCCAGCAGGGTGACTAGCGGGAGGGGGAATGAAGATACGCAGTATTTT.

The chain combines TRBV5-1 with TRBJ2-1; TRBD2 agrees at 7 bases. This CDR3 spans 16 amino acids. After removal of 4 bases from V and 8 bases from J, the junction contained 15 bases not matched to a gene. From germline, CDR1 is SGHRS and CDR2 YFSETQ. The CDR3 sequence is CASSPLKCGRFDEQFF. CDR3 nucleotides: TGCGCCAGCAGCCCTCTCAAGTGCGGGAGATTTGATGAGCAGTTCTTC.

The rearrangement links TRBV7-9 to TRBJ2-5; 9 bases are a match to TRBD2. With 2 bases clipped from V and 13 bases from J, the junction kept 5 bases outside the gene matches. This CDR3 is 12 amino acids long. Germline CDR1 reads SEHNR; CDR2 reads FQNEAQ (reference sequence). The CDR3 DNA reads as TGTGCCAGCAGCTTAATAGCGGGAGTTTTGTACTTC. Translation: CASSLIAGVLYF.

This clone was counted once. The gene calls are TRBV5-4 and TRBJ2-3; no firm D call. The ends were cut back, 3 bases at V and 5 bases at J, with 16 bases in the middle. Germline lookup yields CDR1 SGHNT and CDR2 YYREEE (reference sequence). This CDR3 contains 15 residues. CDR3 protein: CASSSAPLFRDTQYF. CDR3 nucleotide sequence: TGTGCCAGCAGCTCAGCGCCTCTCTTTCGAGATACGCAGTATTTT. Filled out from reference TRBV5-4 and TRBJ2-3, the complete variable domain reads ETGVTQSPTHLIKTRGQQVTLRCSSQSGHNTVSWYQQALGQGPQFIFQYYREEENGRGNFPPRFSGLQFPNYSSELNVNALELDDSALYLCASSSAPLFRDTQYFGPGTRLTVL.

In nucleotides, the CDR3 is TGCAGCGTTGCGGACAGGGCGCCTAACTATGGCTACACCTTC. Protein product: CSVADRAPNYGYTF. This chain connects TRBV29-1 to TRBJ1-2, with 8 bases identical to TRBD1. The junction had 4 bases not matched to a gene; V was cut back by 4 bases and J by 0 bases. Looked up from germline, CDR1 is SQVTM and CDR2 is ANQGSEA. CDR3 length: 14 residues.

V gene TRBV7-9 combines with J gene TRBJ2-7, with 11 bases lining up with TRBD2. This CDR3 has 14 residues. J gave up 5 bases and V 6 bases, and 6 bases lay outside the gene matches. Germline loops: CDR1 SEHNR, CDR2 FQNEAQ (reference sequence). The CDR3 DNA is TGTGCCAGCAGGCTACTAGCGGGAGACGACGAGCAGTACTTC. This sequence encodes CASRLLAGDDEQYF. Drawing the rest from reference TRBV7-9 and TRBJ2-7, the complete variable domain is DTGVSQNPRHKITKRGQNVTFRCDPISEHNRLYWYRQTLGQGPEFLTYFQNEAQLEKSRLLSDRFSAERPKGSFSTLEIQRTEQGDSAMYLCASRLLAGDDEQYFGPGTRLTVT.

The chain links TRBV7-9 to TRBJ2-3; no clear D. This CDR3 is built from 15 residues. V gave up 1 base and J gave up 2 bases, with 10 bases separating them. Germline values: CDR1 SEHNR, CDR2 FQNEAQ (reference sequence). CDR3 residues: CASSLVSDTTDTQYF. The CDR3 bases are TGTGCCAGCAGCTTAGTTAGTGACACCACAGATACGCAGTATTTT.

V and J are TRBV11-2 and TRBJ2-1; 10 bases are shared with TRBD2. There are 16 residues in the CDR3. Germline loops: CDR1 SGHAT, CDR2 FQNNGV. Losses at the gene ends were 5 bases for V and 5 bases for J; bases not matched to a gene: 9. Here the CDR3 DNA reads TGTGCCAGCAGCCCCCGACTAGCGGGTTGGGACAATGAGCAGTTCTTC. Amino acids: CASSPRLAGWDNEQFF.

The rearrangement joins TRBV12-5 to TRBJ2-7; TRBD2 matches at 8 bases. Trimming took 6 bases from V and 2 from J; bases not matched to a gene: 3. CDR1 is LGHNT and CDR2 is FRNRAP in the germline V gene. The CDR3 sequence is 13 residues long. This CDR3 reads CASGPGGPYEQYF. The CDR3 DNA is TGTGCTAGTGGCCCGGGGGGGCCCTACGAGCAGTACTTC.